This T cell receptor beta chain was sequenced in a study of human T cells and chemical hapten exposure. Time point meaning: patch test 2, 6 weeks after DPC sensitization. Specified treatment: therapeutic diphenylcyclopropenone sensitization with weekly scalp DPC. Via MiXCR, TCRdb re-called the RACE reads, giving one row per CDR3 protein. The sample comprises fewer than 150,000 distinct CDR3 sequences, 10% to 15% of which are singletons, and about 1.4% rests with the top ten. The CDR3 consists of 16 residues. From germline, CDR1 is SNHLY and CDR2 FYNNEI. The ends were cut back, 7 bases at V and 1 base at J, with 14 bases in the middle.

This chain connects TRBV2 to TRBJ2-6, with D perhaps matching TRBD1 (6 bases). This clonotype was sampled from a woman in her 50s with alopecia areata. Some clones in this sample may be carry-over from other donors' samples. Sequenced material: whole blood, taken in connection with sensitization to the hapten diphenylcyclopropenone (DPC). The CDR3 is CASTGQWPSGANVLTF. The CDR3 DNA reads TGTGCCAGCACCGGACAGTGGCCTTCTGGGGCCAACGTCCTGACTTTC.